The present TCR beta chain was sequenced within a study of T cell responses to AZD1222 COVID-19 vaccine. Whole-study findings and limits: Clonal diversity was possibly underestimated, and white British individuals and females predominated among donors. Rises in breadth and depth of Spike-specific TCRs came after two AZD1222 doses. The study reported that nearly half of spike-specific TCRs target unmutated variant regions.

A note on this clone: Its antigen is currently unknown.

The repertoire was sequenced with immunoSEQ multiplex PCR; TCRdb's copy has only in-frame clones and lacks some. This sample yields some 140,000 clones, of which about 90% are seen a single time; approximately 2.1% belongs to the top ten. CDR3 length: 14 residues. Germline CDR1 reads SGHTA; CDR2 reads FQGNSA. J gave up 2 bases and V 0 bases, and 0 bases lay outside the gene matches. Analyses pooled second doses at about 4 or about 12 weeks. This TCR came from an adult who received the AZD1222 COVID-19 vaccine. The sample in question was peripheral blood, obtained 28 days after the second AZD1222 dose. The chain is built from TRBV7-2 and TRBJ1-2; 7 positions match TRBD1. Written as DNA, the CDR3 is TGTGCCAGCAGCTTAGCGGGACAGAACTATGGCTACACCTTC. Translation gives CASSLAGQNYGYTF.